The 15 T cell receptor beta chains in this list originate from one sample, sequenced in a study of beta chain features in type 1 diabetes. Isolated RNA was reverse transcribed in full, so expressed TCRB transcripts were sequenced. Assay: immunoSEQ multiplex PCR; the TCRdb copy retains only in-frame clones and omits some. This table holds 350,000 or so clones, around 20% found once. What was sequenced was naive CD4+ T cells from blood. Receptors originate from a woman aged 18-35 years in good health.

Written as DNA, the CDR3 is TGTGCCTGGAGCCAAAGGGACAGGGGAGGCTACACCTTC. Its translation: CAWSQRDRGGYTF. The chain recombines TRBV30 with TRBJ1-2; 10 nucleotides agree with TRBD1. Losses at the gene ends were 3 bases for V and 8 bases for J; bases not matched to a gene: 6. The CDR3 consists of 13 residues. The germline CDR1 and CDR2 sequences are GTSNPN and SVGIG (reference sequence).

This sequence joins TRBV30 and TRBJ2-6; D not resolved. The CDR3 consists of 14 residues. Germline values: CDR1 GTSNPN, CDR2 SVGIG (reference sequence). Trimming removed 2 bases at V and 4 bases at J, with 9 bases between. CDR3 DNA: TGTGCCTGGAGTATGGAGTGGGGGGCCAACGTCCTGACTTTC. This encodes CAWSMEWGANVLTF.

J is TRBJ2-3 and V is TRBV5-6; TRBD2 aligns across 14 bases. CDR1 SGHDT and CDR2 YYEEEE come from the germline V gene. This CDR3 is 16 amino acids long. V lost 4 bases, J lost 3 bases, and 4 bases stayed unmatched. This chain's CDR3 is CASSHRTSGRTDTQYF. The CDR3 coding sequence is TGTGCCAGCAGCCACAGGACTAGCGGGAGGACAGATACGCAGTATTTT.

V and J are TRBV4-3 and TRBJ2-2; 8 bases are a match to TRBD1. The CDR3 contains 18 residues. Germline assignment: CDR1 LGHNA and CDR2 YSLEER. The junction had 12 bases not matched to a gene; V was cut back by 4 bases and J by 2 bases. The CDR3 here is CASSLKALTGDNTGELFF. The CDR3 nucleotides are TGCGCCAGCAGCCTTAAGGCACTGACAGGGGACAACACCGGGGAGCTGTTTTTT.

This clone was recorded a few times. The CDR3 DNA reads TGCGCCAGCAGCCCTCGACAGGCCCCCTACGAGCAGTACTTC. It is translated as CASSPRQAPYEQYF. The chain carries TRBV5-1 and TRBJ2-7, with a possible D match to TRBD1 (6 bases). Germline V gene sequence: CDR1 SGHRS, CDR2 YFSETQ. V shed 4 bases and J shed 2 bases, with 13 bases lying between them. CDR3 size: 14 residues. The full variable domain, its missing parts supplied by reference TRBV5-1 and TRBJ2-7, is KAGVTQTPRYLIKTRGQQVTLSCSPISGHRSVSWYQQTPGQGLQFLFEYFSETQRNKGNFPGRFSGRQFSNSRSEMNVSTLELGDSALYLCASSPRQAPYEQYFGPGTRLTVT.

The J gene is TRBJ2-4, the V gene TRBV7-2; 8 bases fit TRBD1. Trimming cost V 5 bases and J 0 bases; bases outside gene matches: 6. CDR1 is SGHTA and CDR2 is FQGNSA in the germline V gene. This CDR3 has 16 residues. CDR3 sequence reads: CASSPQGALAKNIQYF. DNA of the CDR3: TGTGCCAGCAGCCCCCAGGGGGCTCTAGCCAAAAACATTCAGTACTTC.

With regard to this clone: The same CDR3 is also encoded by other DNA sequences in this sample. J is TRBJ1-2 and V is TRBV9; 12 bases agree with TRBD1. J gave up 8 bases and V 3 bases, and 2 bases lay outside the gene matches. Per germline, CDR1 SGDLS and CDR2 YYNGEE. This CDR3 has 13 amino acids. The CDR3 is CASSAGTGGGYTF. The CDR3 DNA reads TGTGCCAGCAGCGCGGGGACAGGGGGCGGCTACACCTTC.

This clone was detected a few times. The chain is built from TRBV5-1 and TRBJ2-2; 10 bases map to TRBD2. There are 16 residues in the CDR3. The germline CDR1 and CDR2 sequences are SGHRS and YFSETQ. Trimming at V came to 4 bases and at J to 1 base, leaving 4 bases not matched to a gene. CDR3 protein: CASSELAGLNTGELFF. The CDR3 coding sequence is TGCGCCAGCAGCGAACTAGCGGGGCTGAACACCGGGGAGCTGTTTTTT. Together with reference TRBV5-1 and TRBJ2-2, the CDR3 gives the full variable domain: KAGVTQTPRYLIKTRGQQVTLSCSPISGHRSVSWYQQTPGQGLQFLFEYFSETQRNKGNFPGRFSGRQFSNSRSEMNVSTLELGDSALYLCASSELAGLNTGELFFGEGSRLTVL.

The V gene is TRBV13, the J gene TRBJ2-3, with D possibly being TRBD1 (5 bases). The V end was cut by 0 bases, the J end by 0 bases, with 10 bases between. CDR1 and CDR2 (germline): PRHDT, FYEKMQ (reference sequence). The length of the CDR3 is 16 residues. This chain's CDR3 is CASSLGGQGSTDTQYF. CDR3 coding DNA: TGTGCCAGCAGCTTAGGGGGCCAGGGCAGCACAGATACGCAGTATTTT.

The chain carries TRBV30 and TRBJ2-7; 7 bases align to TRBD2. V lost 0 bases, J lost 9 bases, and 8 bases stayed unmatched. The CDR3 has 13 residues. In germline, CDR1 is GTSNPN, CDR2 SVGIG (reference sequence). CDR3 region: CAWSVLGRGGQYF. The CDR3 bases are TGTGCCTGGAGTGTACTTGGTCGCGGGGGGCAGTACTTC.

The chain carries TRBV28 and TRBJ2-7; 10 bases fit TRBD2. The germline CDR1 and CDR2 sequences are MDHEN and SYDVKM. The length of the CDR3 is 16 residues. V gave up 2 bases and J gave up 4 bases; unmatched junction bases: 8. CDR3 in DNA: TGTGCCAGCAGTTTAAGTCTAGCGGGAGACGGGTACGAGCAGTACTTC. This codes for CASSLSLAGDGYEQYF.

The gene calls are TRBV2 and TRBJ2-7; 8 bases map to TRBD1. The germline V gene has CDR1 SNHLY and CDR2 FYNNEI. V shed 7 bases and J 0 bases; nucleotides not matched to a gene: 5. The CDR3 sequence is 14 residues long. The CDR3 DNA sequence: TGTGCCAGCACGGCCGGACAGGGCTCCTACGAGCAGTACTTC. Protein sequence: CASTAGQGSYEQYF.

The chain couples TRBV7-9 to TRBJ2-2; D uncertain. Trimming removed 1 base from V and 1 base from J, with 10 bases in between. Germline assignment: CDR1 SEHNR and CDR2 FQNEAQ (reference sequence). The length of the CDR3 is 16 residues. CDR3 amino acids: CASSLDVQMNTGELFF. CDR3 DNA sequence: TGTGCCAGCAGCTTAGACGTACAGATGAACACCGGGGAGCTGTTTTTT.

This chain joins TRBV29-1 and TRBJ1-1, with 8 bases identical to TRBD1. Trimming took 4 bases from V and 4 from J; bases not matched to a gene: 5. The CDR3 covers 13 residues. CDR1 SQVTM and CDR2 ANQGSEA come from the germline V gene. Written as DNA, the CDR3 is TGCAGCGTTGCAGGGGGCGAAGGCACTGAAGCTTTCTTT. Its protein is CSVAGGEGTEAFF.

V gene TRBV11-2 combines with J gene TRBJ2-7, with D maybe TRBD2 (6 bases). V was shortened by 0 bases and J by 4 bases, with 10 bases between the two germline ends. Per germline, CDR1 SGHAT and CDR2 FQNNGV. The CDR3 runs to 14 residues. Here the CDR3 reads CASSLDGGSYEQYF. DNA of the CDR3: TGTGCCAGCAGCTTAGATGGGGGGAGTTACGAGCAGTACTTC.